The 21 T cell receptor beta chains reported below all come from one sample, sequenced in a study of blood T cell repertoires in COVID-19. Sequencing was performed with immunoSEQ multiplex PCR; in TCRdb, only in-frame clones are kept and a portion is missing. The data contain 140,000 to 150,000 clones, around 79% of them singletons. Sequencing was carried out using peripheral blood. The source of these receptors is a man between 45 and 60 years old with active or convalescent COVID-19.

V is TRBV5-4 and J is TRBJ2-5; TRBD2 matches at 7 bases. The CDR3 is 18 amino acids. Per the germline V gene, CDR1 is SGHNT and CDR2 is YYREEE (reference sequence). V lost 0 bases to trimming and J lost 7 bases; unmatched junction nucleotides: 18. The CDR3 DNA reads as TGTGCCAGCAGCTTGGCGGGGGGAGGGAGCAAGACAAGACCGACCCAGTACTTC. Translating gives CASSLAGGGSKTRPTQYF. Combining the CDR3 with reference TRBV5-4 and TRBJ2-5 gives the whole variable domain ETGVTQSPTHLIKTRGQQVTLRCSSQSGHNTVSWYQQALGQGPQFIFQYYREEENGRGNFPPRFSGLQFPNYSSELNVNALELDDSALYLCASSLAGGGSKTRPTQYFGPGTRLLVL.

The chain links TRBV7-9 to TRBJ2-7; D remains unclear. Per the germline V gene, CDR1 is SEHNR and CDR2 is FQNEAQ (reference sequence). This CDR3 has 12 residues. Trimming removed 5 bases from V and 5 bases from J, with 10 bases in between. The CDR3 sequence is CASSANRDEQYF. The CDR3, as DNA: TGTGCCAGCAGCGCTAACCGGGACGAGCAGTACTTC.

CDR3 loop: CASSLGTGSWETQYF. The CDR3 DNA follows: TGCGCCAGCAGCTTGGGGACAGGGTCTTGGGAGACCCAGTACTTC. The rearrangement links TRBV5-1 to TRBJ2-5; TRBD1 aligns across 8 bases. V lost 0 bases and J lost 5; bases outside the gene matches: 6. The CDR3 sequence is 15 residues long. CDR1 SGHRS and CDR2 YFSETQ come from the germline V gene.

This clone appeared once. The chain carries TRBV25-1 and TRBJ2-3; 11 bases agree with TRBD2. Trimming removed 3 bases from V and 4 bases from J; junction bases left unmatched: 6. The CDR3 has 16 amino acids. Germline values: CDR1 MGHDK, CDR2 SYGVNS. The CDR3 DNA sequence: TGTGCCAGCAGTGAGGAACTAGCGGGAGTCGCAGATACGCAGTATTTT. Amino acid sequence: CASSEELAGVADTQYF.

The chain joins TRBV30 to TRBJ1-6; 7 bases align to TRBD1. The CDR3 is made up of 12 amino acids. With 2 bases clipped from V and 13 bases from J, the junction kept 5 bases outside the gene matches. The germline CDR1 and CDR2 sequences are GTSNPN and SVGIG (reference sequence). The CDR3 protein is CAWSYRGGPLHF. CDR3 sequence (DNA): TGTGCCTGGAGTTACAGGGGAGGCCCCCTCCACTTT.

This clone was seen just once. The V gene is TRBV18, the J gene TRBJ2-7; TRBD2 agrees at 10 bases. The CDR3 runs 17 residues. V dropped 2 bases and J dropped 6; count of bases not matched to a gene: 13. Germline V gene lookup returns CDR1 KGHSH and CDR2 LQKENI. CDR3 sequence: CASSPYVASGSQGEQYF. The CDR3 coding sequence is TGTGCCAGCTCACCATACGTTGCTAGCGGGAGTCAGGGCGAGCAGTACTTC.

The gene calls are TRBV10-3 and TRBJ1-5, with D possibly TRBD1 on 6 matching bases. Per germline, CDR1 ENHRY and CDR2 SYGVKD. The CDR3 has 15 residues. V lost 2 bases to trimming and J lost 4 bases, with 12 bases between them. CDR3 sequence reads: CAISEGQSGNQPQHF. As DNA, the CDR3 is TGTGCCATCAGTGAGGGACAGTCGGGGAATCAGCCCCAGCATTTT.

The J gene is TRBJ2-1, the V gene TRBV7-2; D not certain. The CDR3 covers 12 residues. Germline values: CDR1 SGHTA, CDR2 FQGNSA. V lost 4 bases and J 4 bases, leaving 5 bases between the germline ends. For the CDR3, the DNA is TGTGCCAGCAGCTCGTATTACAATGAGCAGTTCTTC. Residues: CASSSYYNEQFF.

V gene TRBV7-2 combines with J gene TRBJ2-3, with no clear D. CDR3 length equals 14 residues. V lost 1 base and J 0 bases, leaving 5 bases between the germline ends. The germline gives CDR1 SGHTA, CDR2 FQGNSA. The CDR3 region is CASSLDTSTDTQYF. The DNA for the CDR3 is TGTGCCAGCAGCTTAGACACCAGCACAGATACGCAGTATTTT.

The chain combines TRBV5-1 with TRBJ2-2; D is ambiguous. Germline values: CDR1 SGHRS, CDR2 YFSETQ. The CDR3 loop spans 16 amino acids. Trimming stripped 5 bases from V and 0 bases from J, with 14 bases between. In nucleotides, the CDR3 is TGCGCCAGCAGACAACAGTCCGTGGCGAACACCGGGGAGCTGTTTTTT. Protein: CASRQQSVANTGELFF.

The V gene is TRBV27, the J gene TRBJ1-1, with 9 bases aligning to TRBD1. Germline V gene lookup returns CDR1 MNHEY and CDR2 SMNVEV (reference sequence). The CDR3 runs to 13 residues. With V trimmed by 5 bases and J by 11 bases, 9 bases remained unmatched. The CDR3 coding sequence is TGTGCCAGCAGTATAACAGGGGGCAGTACGGCTTTCTTT. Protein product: CASSITGGSTAFF.

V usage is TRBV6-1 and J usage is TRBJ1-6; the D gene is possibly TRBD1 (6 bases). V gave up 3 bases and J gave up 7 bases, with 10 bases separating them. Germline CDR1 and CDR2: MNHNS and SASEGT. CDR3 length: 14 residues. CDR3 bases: TGTGCCAGCAGTGAGCAGGGGCAGAATTCACCCCTCCACTTT. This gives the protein CASSEQGQNSPLHF.

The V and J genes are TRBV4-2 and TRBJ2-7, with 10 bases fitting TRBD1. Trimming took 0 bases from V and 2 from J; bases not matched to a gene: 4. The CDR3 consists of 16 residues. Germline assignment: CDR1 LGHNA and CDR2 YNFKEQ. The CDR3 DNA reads TGTGCCAGCAGCCAAGATGCCGGACAGGGGGCCTACGAGCAGTACTTC. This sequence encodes CASSQDAGQGAYEQYF.

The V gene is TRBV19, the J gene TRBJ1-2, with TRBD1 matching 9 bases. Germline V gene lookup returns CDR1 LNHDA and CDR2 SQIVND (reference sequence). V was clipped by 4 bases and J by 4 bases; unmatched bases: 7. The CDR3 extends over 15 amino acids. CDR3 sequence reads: CASSTRTGAGYGYTF. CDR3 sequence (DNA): TGTGCCAGTAGTACCCGGACAGGGGCGGGCTATGGCTACACCTTC.

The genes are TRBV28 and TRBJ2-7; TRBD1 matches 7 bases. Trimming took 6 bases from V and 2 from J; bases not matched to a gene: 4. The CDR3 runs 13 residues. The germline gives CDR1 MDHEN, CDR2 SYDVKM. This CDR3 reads CASRLGGPYEQYF. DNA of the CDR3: TGTGCCAGCAGACTAGGGGGCCCCTACGAGCAGTACTTC.

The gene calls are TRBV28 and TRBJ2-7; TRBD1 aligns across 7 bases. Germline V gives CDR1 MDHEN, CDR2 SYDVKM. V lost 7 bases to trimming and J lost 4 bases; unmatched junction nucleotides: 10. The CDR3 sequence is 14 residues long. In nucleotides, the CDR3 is TGTGCCAGCACCATGCAGGGGGAAGTTTACGAGCAGTACTTC. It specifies CASTMQGEVYEQYF.

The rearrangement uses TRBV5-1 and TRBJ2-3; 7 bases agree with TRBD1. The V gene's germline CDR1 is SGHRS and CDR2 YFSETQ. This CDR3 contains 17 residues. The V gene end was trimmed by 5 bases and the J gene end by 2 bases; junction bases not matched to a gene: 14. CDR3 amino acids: CASRRGYSGQTTDTQYF. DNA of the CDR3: TGCGCCAGCAGGAGGGGGTATTCGGGACAGACCACAGATACGCAGTATTTT.

The CDR3 protein is CASSLEVGAREQFF. CDR3 sequence (DNA): TGTGCCAGCAGCTTAGAGGTGGGAGCGAGAGAGCAGTTCTTC. The genes are TRBV11-3 and TRBJ2-1; D is possibly TRBD2 (5 bases). Germline CDR1 and CDR2: SGHNT and YENEEA. With 0 bases removed from V and 10 bases from J, the gap between germline ends came to 13 bases. CDR3 size: 14 residues.

The CDR3 nucleotides are TGTGCCAGCAGTTTATTATGGGGACAGGGGGCAACCTACGAGCAGTACTTC. It translates to CASSLLWGQGATYEQYF. The chain is built from TRBV28 and TRBJ2-7; 12 nucleotides match TRBD1. Germline CDR1 and CDR2: MDHEN and SYDVKM. This CDR3 comprises 17 residues. V shed 1 base, J shed 2 bases, and the junction held 6 bases outside the gene matches.

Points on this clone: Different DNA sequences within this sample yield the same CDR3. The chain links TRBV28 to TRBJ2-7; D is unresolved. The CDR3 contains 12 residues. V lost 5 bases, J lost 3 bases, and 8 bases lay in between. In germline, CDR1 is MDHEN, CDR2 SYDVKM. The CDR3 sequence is CASSTTLYEQYF. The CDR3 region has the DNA TGTGCCAGCAGTACAACCCTCTACGAGCAGTACTTC.

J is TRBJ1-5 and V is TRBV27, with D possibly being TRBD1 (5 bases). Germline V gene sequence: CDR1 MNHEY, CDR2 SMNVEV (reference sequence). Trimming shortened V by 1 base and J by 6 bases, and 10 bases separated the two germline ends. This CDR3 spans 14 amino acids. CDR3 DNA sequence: TGTGCCAGCAGTTTATGGGGCGGGGGTCAGCCCCAGCATTTT. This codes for CASSLWGGGQPQHF.